This T cell receptor (beta chain) was recorded in a study of response to subunit inactivated influenza vaccine. Findings and limits, study-wide: Authors suggested that a seasonal influenza vaccination recruits few new T cells each time.

Trimming cost V 2 bases and J 6 bases, with 14 bases left between them. The CDR3 has 15 residues. Looked up from germline, CDR1 is MNHEY and CDR2 is SVGAGI. This clonotype was detected only a few times. The antigen is unknown. MiXCR, applied by TCRdb to the RT-PCR reads, yields one record per CDR3 protein. The table lists around 750,000 distinct CDR3 sequences, 20% to 25% of them singletons. This chain connects TRBV6-5 to TRBJ1-5; D perhaps matches TRBD1 (5 bases). Sequenced material: PBMCs from blood, taken 4 to 6 days after vaccination. The clonotype was recovered from a man aged 50 to 59 who received an inactivated influenza vaccine. The CDR3 nucleotides are TGTGCCAGCAGTTACGGCGCGGGGGGTAGTCAGCCCCAGCATTTT. Its translation is CASSYGAGGSQPQHF.